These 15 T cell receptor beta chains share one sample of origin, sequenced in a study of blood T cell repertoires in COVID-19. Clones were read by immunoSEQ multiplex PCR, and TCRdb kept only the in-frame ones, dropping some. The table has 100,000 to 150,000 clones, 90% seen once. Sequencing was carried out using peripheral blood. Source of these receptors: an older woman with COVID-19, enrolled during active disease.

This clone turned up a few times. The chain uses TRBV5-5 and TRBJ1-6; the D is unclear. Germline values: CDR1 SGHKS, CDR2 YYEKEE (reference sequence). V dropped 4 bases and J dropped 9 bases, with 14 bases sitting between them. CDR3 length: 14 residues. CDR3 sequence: CASSPRSESSPLHF. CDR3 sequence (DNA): TGTGCCAGCAGCCCCCGTAGTGAGAGTTCACCCCTCCACTTT. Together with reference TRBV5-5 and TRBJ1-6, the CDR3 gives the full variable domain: DAGVTQSPTHLIKTRGQQVTLRCSPISGHKSVSWYQQVLGQGPQFIFQYYEKEERGRGNFPDRFSARQFPNYSSELNVNALLLGDSALYLCASSPRSESSPLHFGNGTRLTVT.

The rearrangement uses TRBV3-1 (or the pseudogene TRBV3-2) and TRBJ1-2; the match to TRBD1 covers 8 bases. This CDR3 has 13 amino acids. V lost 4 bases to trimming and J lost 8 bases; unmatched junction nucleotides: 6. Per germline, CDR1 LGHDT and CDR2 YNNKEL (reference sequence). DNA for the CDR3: TGTGCCAGCAGCCCGACAGGGGCGGAGGGCTACACCTTC. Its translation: CASSPTGAEGYTF.

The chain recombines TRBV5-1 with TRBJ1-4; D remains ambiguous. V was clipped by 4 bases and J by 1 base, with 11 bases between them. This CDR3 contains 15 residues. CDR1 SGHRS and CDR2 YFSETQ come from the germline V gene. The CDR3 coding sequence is TGCGCCAGCAGCCCTGGGGAGGGAACTAATGAAAAACTGTTTTTT. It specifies CASSPGEGTNEKLFF.

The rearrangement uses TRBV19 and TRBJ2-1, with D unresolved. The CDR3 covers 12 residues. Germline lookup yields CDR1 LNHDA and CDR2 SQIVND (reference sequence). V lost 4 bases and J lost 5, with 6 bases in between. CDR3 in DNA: TGTGCCAGTAGTACGGCGGACAATGAGCAGTTCTTC. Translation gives CASSTADNEQFF.

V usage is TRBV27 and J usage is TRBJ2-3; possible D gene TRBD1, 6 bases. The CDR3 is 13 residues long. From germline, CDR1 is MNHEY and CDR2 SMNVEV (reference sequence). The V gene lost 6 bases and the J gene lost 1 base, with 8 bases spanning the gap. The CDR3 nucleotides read TGTGCCAGCAGACCAGGGGGCACAGATACGCAGTATTTT. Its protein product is CASRPGGTDTQYF.

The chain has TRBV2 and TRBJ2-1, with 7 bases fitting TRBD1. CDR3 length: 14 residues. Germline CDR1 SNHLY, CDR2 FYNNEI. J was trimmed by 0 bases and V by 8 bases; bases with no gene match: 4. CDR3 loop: CASSRDSSYNEQFF. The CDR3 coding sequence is TGTGCCAGCTCCCGGGACAGCTCCTACAATGAGCAGTTCTTC.

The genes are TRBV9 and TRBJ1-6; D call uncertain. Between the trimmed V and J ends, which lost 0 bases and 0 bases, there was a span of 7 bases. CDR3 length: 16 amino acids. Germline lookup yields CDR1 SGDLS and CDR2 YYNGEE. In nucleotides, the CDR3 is TGTGCCAGCAGCGTAGATGGGAGCTCCTATAATTCACCCCTCCACTTT. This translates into CASSVDGSSYNSPLHF.

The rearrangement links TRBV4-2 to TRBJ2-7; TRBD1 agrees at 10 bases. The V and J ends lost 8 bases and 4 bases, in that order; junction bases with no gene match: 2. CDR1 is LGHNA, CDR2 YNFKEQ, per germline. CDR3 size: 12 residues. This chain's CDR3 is CASGTGVYEQYF. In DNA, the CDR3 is TGTGCCAGCGGGACAGGGGTGTACGAGCAGTACTTC.

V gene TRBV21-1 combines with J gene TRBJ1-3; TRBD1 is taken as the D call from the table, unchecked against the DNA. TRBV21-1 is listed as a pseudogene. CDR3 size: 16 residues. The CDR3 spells CASSPDLTDSGNTIYF. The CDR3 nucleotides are TGTGCCAGCAGCCCCGACCTGACAGACTCTGGAAACACCATATATTTT.

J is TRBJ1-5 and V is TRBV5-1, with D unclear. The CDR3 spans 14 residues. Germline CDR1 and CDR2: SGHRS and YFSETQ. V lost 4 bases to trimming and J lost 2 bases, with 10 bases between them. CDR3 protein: CASSPDGRNQPQHF. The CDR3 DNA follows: TGCGCCAGCAGCCCAGATGGGCGCAATCAGCCCCAGCATTTT.

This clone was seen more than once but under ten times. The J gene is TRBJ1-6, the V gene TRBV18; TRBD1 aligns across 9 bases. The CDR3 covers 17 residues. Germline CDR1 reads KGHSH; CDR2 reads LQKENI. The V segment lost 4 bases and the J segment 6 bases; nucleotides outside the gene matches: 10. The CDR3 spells CASSQTGGASINSPLHF. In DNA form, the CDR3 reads TGTGCCAGCTCACAAACAGGGGGCGCATCGATTAATTCACCCCTCCACTTT.

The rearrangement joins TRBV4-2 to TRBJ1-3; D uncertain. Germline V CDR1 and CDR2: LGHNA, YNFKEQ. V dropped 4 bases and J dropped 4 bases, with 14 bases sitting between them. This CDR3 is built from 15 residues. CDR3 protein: CASSPGAGLGNTIYF. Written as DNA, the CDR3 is TGTGCCAGCAGCCCTGGCGCGGGGTTGGGAAACACCATATATTTT.

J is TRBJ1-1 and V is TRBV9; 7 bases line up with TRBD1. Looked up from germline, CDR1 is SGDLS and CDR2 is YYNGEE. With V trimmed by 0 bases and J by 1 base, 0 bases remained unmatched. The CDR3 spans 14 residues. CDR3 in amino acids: CASSVGQGNTEAFF. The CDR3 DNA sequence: TGTGCCAGCAGCGTAGGACAGGGGAACACTGAAGCTTTCTTT.

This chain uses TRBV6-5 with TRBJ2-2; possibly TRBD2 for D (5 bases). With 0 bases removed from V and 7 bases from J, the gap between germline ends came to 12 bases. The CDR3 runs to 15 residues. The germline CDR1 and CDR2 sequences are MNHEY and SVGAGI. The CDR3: CASSYSGVRGGELFF. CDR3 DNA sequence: TGTGCCAGCAGTTACTCGGGAGTGCGCGGCGGGGAGCTGTTTTTT.

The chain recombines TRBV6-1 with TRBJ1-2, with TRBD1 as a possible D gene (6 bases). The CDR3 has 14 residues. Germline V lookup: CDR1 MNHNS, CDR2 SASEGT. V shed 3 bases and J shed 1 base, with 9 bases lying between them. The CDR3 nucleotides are TGTGCCAGCAGTGACACAGGGCTTAACTATGGCTACACCTTC. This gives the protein CASSDTGLNYGYTF.